The rows below give T cell receptor beta chains drawn from one sample of a study of post-analysis software for immune sequencing data. TCRdb re-derived calls from the PCR reads in MiXCR, one entry per CDR3 protein. The sample shows some 800,000 distinct CDR3 sequences, about 45% of them seen only once. Material for sequencing was blood. The receptors were sampled from a girl aged 5 to 17 with multiple sclerosis. The CDR3 runs from the conserved cysteine through the conserved F or W. Fields, in order: J gene, CDR3 length, D gene, V gene, clone size, CDR3 protein, CDR3 DNA. The D gene is left open where the match is weak. Expanded clones get a size class; other rows say once, few or many, or leave the size out.

TRBJ2-3,16,-,TRBV4-2,-,CASSQELLVHTDTQYF,TGTGCCAGCAGCCAGGAGCTACTAGTCCACACAGATACGCAGTATTTT
TRBJ2-7,17,-,TRBV12-3/TRBV12-4,-,CASSYRLRASQIDEQYF,TGTGCCAGCAGTTACCGCCTCCGGGCTAGCCAGATAGACGAGCAGTACTTC
TRBJ2-3,16,TRBD2,TRBV20-1,few,CSASRGLAGPTDTQYF,TGCAGTGCTAGCCGTGGACTAGCGGGACCCACAGATACGCAGTATTTT
TRBJ1-5,14,-,TRBV2,-,CASTIQEINQPQHF,TGTGCCAGCACCATACAGGAGATTAATCAGCCCCAGCATTTT
TRBJ2-4,15,TRBD2,TRBV30,few,CAWSGLARSKNIQYF,TGTGCCTGGAGTGGACTAGCTCGGTCCAAAAACATTCAGTACTTC
TRBJ2-1,15,TRBD1,TRBV20-1,-,CSAGFRDRGMNEQFF,TGCAGTGCTGGCTTCCGGGACAGGGGGATGAATGAGCAGTTCTTC
TRBJ2-7,15,-,TRBV7-9,-,CASTVLEGAGYEQYF,TGTGCCAGCACCGTACTCGAGGGGGCGGGATACGAGCAGTACTTC
TRBJ1-2,13,TRBD1,TRBV20-1,-,CSARGQGPGGYTF,TGCAGTGCCCGGGGACAGGGGCCTGGGGGCTACACCTTC
TRBJ1-1,14,-,TRBV6-5,-,CASSWGVGGAEAFF,TGTGCCAGCAGTTGGGGGGTCGGAGGGGCTGAAGCTTTCTTT
TRBJ2-5,19,TRBD2,TRBV29-1,-,CSVNPVVFSGRHNQETQYF,TGCAGCGTAAACCCCGTTGTTTTTAGCGGGAGGCATAACCAAGAGACCCAGTACTTC
TRBJ2-7,14,-,TRBV7-9,-,CASSLTGAPPEQYF,TGTGCCAGCAGCTTAACTGGGGCCCCTCCCGAGCAGTACTTC
TRBJ2-5,14,TRBD1,TRBV12-3/TRBV12-4,-,CATTRDRGGETQYF,TGTGCCACCACCAGGGACAGGGGGGGAGAGACCCAGTACTTC
TRBJ2-3,16,-,TRBV7-2,few,CASSLGMRRSTDTQYF,TGTGCCAGCAGCTTAGGTATGCGCCGAAGCACAGATACGCAGTATTTT
TRBJ1-6,14,-,TRBV7-9,-,CASSQAPSLGPLHF,TGTGCCAGCAGCCAGGCGCCGAGCCTTGGACCCCTCCACTTT
TRBJ2-5,14,-,TRBV7-2,-,CASSLVVYQETQYF,TGTGCCAGCAGCTTAGTGGTGTACCAAGAGACCCAGTACTTC
TRBJ1-6,16,-,TRBV28,once,CASRGVQGSYNSPLHF,TGTGCCAGCAGGGGCGTACAGGGCTCCTATAATTCACCCCTCCACTTT
TRBJ1-1,14,-,TRBV20-1,-,CSARRWEVNTEAFF,TGCAGTGCTAGAAGGTGGGAAGTGAACACTGAAGCTTTCTTT
TRBJ2-5,18,TRBD2,TRBV27,few,CASSPRGGTRLLSETQYF,TGTGCCAGCAGTCCGAGAGGAGGGACTAGACTTCTAAGCGAGACCCAGTACTTC
TRBJ2-3,14,-,TRBV5-1,-,CASSKDGRTDTQYF,TGCGCCAGCAGCAAGGACGGTCGCACAGATACGCAGTATTTT
TRBJ2-1,15,TRBD2,TRBV12-3/TRBV12-4,-,CASSPSGRRKNEQFF,TGTGCCAGCAGTCCTAGCGGGAGGAGAAAGAATGAGCAGTTCTTC
TRBJ2-7,14,-,TRBV4-3,-,CAGSQVEGPSTQYF,TGCGCCGGCAGCCAAGTCGAGGGACCTTCAACCCAGTACTTC
TRBJ2-1,11,-,TRBV29-1,few,CSGGFGNEQFF,TGCAGCGGGGGCTTTGGGAATGAGCAGTTCTTC
TRBJ1-1,12,-,TRBV13,-,CASSPRTTEAFF,TGTGCCAGCAGCCCCCGTACGACTGAAGCTTTCTTT